Below, 2 T cell receptor beta chains from the same sample are listed, as sequenced in a study of identical twins. TCRdb re-called the 5' RACE reads through MiXCR, storing one row per CDR3 protein. This sample carries approximately 890,000 distinct CDR3 sequences, 9% to 15% of them seen once, and the ten largest clones take around 1.5%. The same data also went into a second study, on yellow fever vaccine responses in identical twins.

Sequenced input: PBMCs. The source is a young woman in good health.

This clonotype was recorded a few times. The chain uses TRBV5-6 and TRBJ2-1; D call uncertain. V was trimmed by 1 base and J by 5 bases, leaving 16 bases between them. The CDR3 is made up of 16 amino acids. The germline V gene has CDR1 SGHDT and CDR2 YYEEEE. The CDR3 DNA is TGTGCCAGCAGCTTGTGGGCTAGTGTGGTCCACAATGAGCAGTTCTTC. Translating gives CASSLWASVVHNEQFF.

The V gene is TRBV10-2, the J gene TRBJ2-1; 10 positions agree with TRBD2. The length of the CDR3 is 16 residues. Germline V CDR1 and CDR2: WSHSY, SAAADI. Trimming took 3 bases from V and 5 from J; bases not matched to a gene: 7. The CDR3 DNA reads as TGCGCCAGCAGTGACATTAGCGGGGGGCCTCACAATGAGCAGTTCTTC. Amino acids: CASSDISGGPHNEQFF.